The present T cell receptor beta chain was sequenced within a study of cytomegalovirus exposure and HLA in healthy donors. Study details: Unique TCR beta sequences numbering approximately 120 million came from approximately 180 million T cells in an earlier analysis.

Points on this clone: Its antigen is still unknown.

It was with 60 Vbeta and 13 Jbeta primers that the PCR ran. TCRdb keeps only in-frame clones here, not all; method: immunoSEQ multiplex PCR. The profile shows some 150,000 clones, 60% to 80% of them singletons. Overall study findings and caveats: The study put 150 or so TCR beta chains on its list as cytomegalovirus-associated.

The J segment lost 4 bases and the V segment lost 4 bases, leaving 8 bases of the junction unmatched. The CDR3 runs 16 residues. CDR1 and CDR2 (germline): LNHDA, SQIVND (reference sequence). The specimen sequenced was PBMCs. The receptor was isolated from a female donor in good health and CMV-seronegative. This sequence joins TRBV19 and TRBJ1-4, with 8 positions matching TRBD1. In DNA, the CDR3 is TGTGCCAGTAGTACCGACAGGGGAACGGGTAATGAAAAACTGTTTTTT. This codes for CASSTDRGTGNEKLFF.